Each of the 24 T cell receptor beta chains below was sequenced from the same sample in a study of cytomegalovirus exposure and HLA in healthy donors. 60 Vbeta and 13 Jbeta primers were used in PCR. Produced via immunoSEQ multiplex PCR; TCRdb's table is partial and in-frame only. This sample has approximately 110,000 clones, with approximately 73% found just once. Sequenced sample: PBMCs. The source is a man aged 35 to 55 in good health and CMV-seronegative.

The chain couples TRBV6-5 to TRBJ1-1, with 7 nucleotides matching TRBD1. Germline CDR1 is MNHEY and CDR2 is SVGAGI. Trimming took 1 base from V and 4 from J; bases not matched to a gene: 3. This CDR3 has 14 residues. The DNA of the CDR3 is TGTGCCAGCAGTTACTATAACAGGGGCACTGAAGCTTTCTTT. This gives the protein CASSYYNRGTEAFF.

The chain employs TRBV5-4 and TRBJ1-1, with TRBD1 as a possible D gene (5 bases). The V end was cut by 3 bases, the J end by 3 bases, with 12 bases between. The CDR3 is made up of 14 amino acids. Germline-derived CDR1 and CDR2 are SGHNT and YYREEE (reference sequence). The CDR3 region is CASSSFTRDTEAFF. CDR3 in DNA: TGTGCCAGCAGCTCATTCACCAGGGACACTGAAGCTTTCTTT.

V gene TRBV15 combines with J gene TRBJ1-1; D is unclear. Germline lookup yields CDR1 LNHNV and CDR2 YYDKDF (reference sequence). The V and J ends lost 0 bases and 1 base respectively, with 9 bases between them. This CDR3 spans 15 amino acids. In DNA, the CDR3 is TGTGCCACCAGCAGAGATCTGACGGGGAACACTGAAGCTTTCTTT. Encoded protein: CATSRDLTGNTEAFF.

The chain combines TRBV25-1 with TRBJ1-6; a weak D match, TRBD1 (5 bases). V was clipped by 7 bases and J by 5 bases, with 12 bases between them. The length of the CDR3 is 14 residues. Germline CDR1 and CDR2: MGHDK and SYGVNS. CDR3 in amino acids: CASTAGGHNSPLHF. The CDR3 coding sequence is TGTGCCAGCACCGCCGGGGGTCATAATTCACCCCTCCACTTT.

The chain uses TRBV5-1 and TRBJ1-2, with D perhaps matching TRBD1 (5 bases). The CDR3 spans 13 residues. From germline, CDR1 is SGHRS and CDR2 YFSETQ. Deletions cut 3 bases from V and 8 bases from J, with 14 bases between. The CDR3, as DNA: TGCGCCAGCAGCTACACTCAGGGCGGCGGCTACACCTTC. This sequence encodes CASSYTQGGGYTF.

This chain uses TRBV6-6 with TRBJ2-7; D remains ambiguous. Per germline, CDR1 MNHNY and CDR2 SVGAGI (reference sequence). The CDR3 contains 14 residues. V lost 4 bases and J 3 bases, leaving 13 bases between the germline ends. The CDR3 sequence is CASSSFQENYEQYF. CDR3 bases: TGTGCCAGCAGTTCATTCCAGGAAAACTACGAGCAGTACTTC.

The CDR3 DNA follows: TGTGCCAGCAGCTGGACTAGCGGGGGGTACACAGATACGCAGTATTTT. The encoded protein is CASSWTSGGYTDTQYF. This rearrangement joins TRBV7-6 to TRBJ2-3; 14 positions match TRBD2. Per the germline V gene, CDR1 is SGHVS and CDR2 is FNYEAQ. Losses at the gene ends were 4 bases for V and 2 bases for J; bases not matched to a gene: 2. The CDR3 contains 16 residues. The entire variable domain, with the rest obtained from reference TRBV7-6 and TRBJ2-3, is as follows: GAGVSQSPRYKVTKRGQDVALRCDPISGHVSLYWYRQALGQGPEFLTYFNYEAQQDKSGLPNDRFSAERPEGSISTLTIQRTEQRDSAMYRCASSWTSGGYTDTQYFGPGTRLTVL.

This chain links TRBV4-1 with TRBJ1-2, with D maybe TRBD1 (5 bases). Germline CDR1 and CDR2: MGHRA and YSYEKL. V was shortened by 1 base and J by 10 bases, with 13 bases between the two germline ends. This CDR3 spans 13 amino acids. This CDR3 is CASSQGVGQDYTF. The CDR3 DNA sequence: TGCGCCAGCAGCCAAGGTGTGGGGCAAGACTACACCTTC.

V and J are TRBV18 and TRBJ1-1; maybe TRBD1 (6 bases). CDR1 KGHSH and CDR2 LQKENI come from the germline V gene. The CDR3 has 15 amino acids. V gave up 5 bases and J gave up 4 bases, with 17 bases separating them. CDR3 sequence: CASSKEAGAGTEAFF. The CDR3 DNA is TGTGCCAGCTCAAAAGAGGCAGGGGCTGGCACTGAAGCTTTCTTT.

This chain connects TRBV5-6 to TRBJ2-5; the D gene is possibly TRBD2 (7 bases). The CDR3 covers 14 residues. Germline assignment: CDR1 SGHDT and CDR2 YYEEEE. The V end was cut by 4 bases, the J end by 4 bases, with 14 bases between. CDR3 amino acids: CASSGGGGVETQYF. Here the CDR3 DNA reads TGTGCCAGCAGCGGCGGGGGCGGGGTAGAGACCCAGTACTTC.

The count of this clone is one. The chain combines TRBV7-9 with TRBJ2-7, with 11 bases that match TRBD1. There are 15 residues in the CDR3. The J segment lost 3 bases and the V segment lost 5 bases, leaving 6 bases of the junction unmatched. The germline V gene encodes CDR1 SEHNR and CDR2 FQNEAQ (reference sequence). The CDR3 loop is CASSETGTGGYEQYF. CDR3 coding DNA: TGTGCCAGCAGCGAAACCGGGACAGGGGGCTACGAGCAGTACTTC.

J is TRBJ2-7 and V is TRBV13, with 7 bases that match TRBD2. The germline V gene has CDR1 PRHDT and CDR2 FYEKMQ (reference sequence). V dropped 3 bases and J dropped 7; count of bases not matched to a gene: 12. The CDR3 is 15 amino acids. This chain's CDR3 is CASSFYSGAISEQYF. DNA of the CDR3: TGTGCCAGCAGCTTTTACAGCGGGGCTATATCAGAGCAGTACTTC.

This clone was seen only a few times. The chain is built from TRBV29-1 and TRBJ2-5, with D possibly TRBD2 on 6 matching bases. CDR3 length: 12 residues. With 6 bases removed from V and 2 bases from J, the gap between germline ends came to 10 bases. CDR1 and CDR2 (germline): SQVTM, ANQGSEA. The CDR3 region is CSVDRGQETQYF. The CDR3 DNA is TGCAGCGTCGATCGGGGGCAAGAGACCCAGTACTTC.

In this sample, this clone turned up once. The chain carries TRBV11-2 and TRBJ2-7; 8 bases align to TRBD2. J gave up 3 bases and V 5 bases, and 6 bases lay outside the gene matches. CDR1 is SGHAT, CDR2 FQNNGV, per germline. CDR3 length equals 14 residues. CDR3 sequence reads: CASSRPSGGYEQYF. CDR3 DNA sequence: TGTGCCAGCAGCCGTCCCAGCGGGGGCTACGAGCAGTACTTC.

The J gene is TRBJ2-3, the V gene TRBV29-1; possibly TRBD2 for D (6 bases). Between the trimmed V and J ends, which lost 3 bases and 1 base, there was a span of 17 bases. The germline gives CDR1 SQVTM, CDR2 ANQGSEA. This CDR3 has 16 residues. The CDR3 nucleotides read TGCAGCGTTGACCCTCTGGCGGGGACTGGCACAGATACGCAGTATTTT. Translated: CSVDPLAGTGTDTQYF.

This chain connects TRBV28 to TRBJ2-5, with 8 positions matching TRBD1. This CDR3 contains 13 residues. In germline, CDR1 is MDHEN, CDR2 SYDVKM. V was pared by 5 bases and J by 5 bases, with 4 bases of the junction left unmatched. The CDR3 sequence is CASSTTGGETQYF. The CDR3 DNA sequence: TGTGCCAGCAGTACCACAGGGGGGGAGACCCAGTACTTC. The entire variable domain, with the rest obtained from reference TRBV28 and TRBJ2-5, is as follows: DVKVTQSSRYLVKRTGEKVFLECVQDMDHENMFWYRQDPGLGLRLIYFSYDVKMKEKGDIPEGYSVSREKKERFSLILESASTNQTSMYLCASSTTGGETQYFGPGTRLLVL.

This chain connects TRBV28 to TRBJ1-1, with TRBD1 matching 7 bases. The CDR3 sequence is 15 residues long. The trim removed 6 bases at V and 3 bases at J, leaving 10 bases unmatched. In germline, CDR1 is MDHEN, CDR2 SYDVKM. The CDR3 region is CASSPRQGAYTEAFF. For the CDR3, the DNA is TGTGCCAGCAGCCCTCGACAGGGAGCTTACACTGAAGCTTTCTTT.

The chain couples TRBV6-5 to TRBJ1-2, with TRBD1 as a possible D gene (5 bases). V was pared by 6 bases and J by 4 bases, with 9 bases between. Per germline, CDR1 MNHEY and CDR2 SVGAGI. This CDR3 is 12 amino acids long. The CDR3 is CASSMGGYGYTF. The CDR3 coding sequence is TGTGCCAGCAGCATGGGGGGCTATGGCTACACCTTC.

CDR3 DNA: TGTGCCAGCAGTGAAGAGGAGCTGATGAACTCCTACGAGCAGTACTTC. Encoded protein: CASSEEELMNSYEQYF. The chain employs TRBV6-1 and TRBJ2-7; unclear D gene. V was cut by 1 base and J by 0 bases, with 13 bases left in between. This CDR3 region has 16 residues. CDR1 and CDR2 (germline): MNHNS, SASEGT.

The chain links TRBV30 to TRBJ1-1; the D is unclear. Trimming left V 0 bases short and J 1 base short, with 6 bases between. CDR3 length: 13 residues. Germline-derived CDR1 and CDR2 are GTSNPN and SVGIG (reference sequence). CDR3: CAWSVLRNTEAFF. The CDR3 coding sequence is TGTGCCTGGAGTGTACTAAGGAACACTGAAGCTTTCTTT.

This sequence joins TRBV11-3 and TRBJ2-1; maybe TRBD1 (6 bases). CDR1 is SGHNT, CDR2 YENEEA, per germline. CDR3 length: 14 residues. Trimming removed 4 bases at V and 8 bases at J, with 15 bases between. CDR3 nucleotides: TGTGCCAGCAGCTCCCCACTCAGGGGCGATGAGCAGTTCTTC. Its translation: CASSSPLRGDEQFF.

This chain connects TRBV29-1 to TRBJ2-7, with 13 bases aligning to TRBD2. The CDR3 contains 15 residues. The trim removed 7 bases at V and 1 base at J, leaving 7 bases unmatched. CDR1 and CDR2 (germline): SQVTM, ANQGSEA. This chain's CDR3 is CSATWTSGGSYEQYF. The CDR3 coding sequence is TGCAGCGCCACTTGGACTAGCGGGGGTTCCTACGAGCAGTACTTC.

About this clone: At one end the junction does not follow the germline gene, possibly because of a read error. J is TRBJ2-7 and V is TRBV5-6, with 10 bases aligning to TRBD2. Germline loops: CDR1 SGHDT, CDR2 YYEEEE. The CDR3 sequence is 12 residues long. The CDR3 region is CASSLGLAGLAF. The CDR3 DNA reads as TGTGCCAGCAGCTTGGGACTAGCGGGCCTGGCTTTC.

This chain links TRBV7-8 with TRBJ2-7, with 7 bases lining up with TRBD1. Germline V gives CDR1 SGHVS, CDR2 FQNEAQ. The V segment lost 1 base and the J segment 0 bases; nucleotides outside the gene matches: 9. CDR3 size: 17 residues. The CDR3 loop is CASSLDPGTASSYEQYF. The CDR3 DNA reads TGTGCCAGCAGCTTAGACCCCGGGACAGCGAGCTCCTACGAGCAGTACTTC.